A selection of T cell receptor beta chains follows, all from one sample in a study of blood T cell repertoires in COVID-19. Produced via immunoSEQ multiplex PCR; TCRdb's table is partial and in-frame only. The sample shows 250,000 to 350,000 clones, 75% to 90% of them seen only once. The sample taken for sequencing was peripheral blood. Receptors originate from a woman aged 45-65 years with COVID-19, enrolled during active disease. Each CDR3 is given with its conserved first and last residue. The order of the fields is D gene, J gene, V gene, clone size, CDR3 protein, CDR3 DNA. A D gene is named only where the DNA matches it firmly. Clone size, where shown, is once, few, many, or a class for clones that have expanded.

d_gene: -; j_gene: TRBJ1-3; v_gene: TRBV5-1; abundance: -; CDR3aa: CASSRTEAGNTIYF; CDR3nt: TGCGCCAGCAGCCGGACAGAGGCTGGAAACACCATATATTTT
d_gene: -; j_gene: TRBJ2-3; v_gene: TRBV7-9; abundance: few; CDR3aa: CASSLGRGGTDTQYF; CDR3nt: TGTGCCAGCAGCCTGGGCAGGGGTGGGACAGATACGCAGTATTTT
d_gene: TRBD2; j_gene: TRBJ2-5; v_gene: TRBV7-9; abundance: -; CDR3aa: CASSFQGRAETQYF; CDR3nt: TGTGCCAGCAGCTTCCAAGGGAGGGCGGAGACCCAGTACTTC
d_gene: TRBD1; j_gene: TRBJ2-2; v_gene: TRBV6-5; abundance: once; CDR3aa: CASSWDRVTGELFF; CDR3nt: TGTGCCAGCAGTTGGGACAGGGTCACCGGGGAGCTGTTTTTT
d_gene: -; j_gene: TRBJ1-1; v_gene: TRBV27; abundance: -; CDR3aa: CASSFRGNTEAFF; CDR3nt: TGTGCCAGCAGTTTTAGGGGGAACACTGAAGCTTTCTTT
d_gene: TRBD2; j_gene: TRBJ2-1; v_gene: TRBV7-2; abundance: -; CDR3aa: CASSLVRTSGRAGNEQFF; CDR3nt: TGTGCCAGCAGCTTAGTCCGGACTAGCGGGAGGGCCGGAAATGAGCAGTTCTTC
d_gene: TRBD1; j_gene: TRBJ1-4; v_gene: TRBV19; abundance: -; CDR3aa: CASKGQGEEKLFF; CDR3nt: TGTGCCAGTAAGGGCCAGGGGGAGGAAAAACTGTTTTTT
d_gene: -; j_gene: TRBJ2-7; v_gene: TRBV4-1; abundance: -; CDR3aa: CASSQETTLNDEQYF; CDR3nt: TGCGCCAGCAGCCAAGAGACTACCCTGAATGACGAGCAGTACTTC
d_gene: TRBD2; j_gene: TRBJ2-3; v_gene: TRBV7-8; abundance: -; CDR3aa: CASKLAGGDTQYF; CDR3nt: TGTGCCAGCAAGCTAGCGGGAGGAGATACGCAGTATTTT
d_gene: -; j_gene: TRBJ2-3; v_gene: TRBV10-1; abundance: -; CDR3aa: CASSELAADTQYF; CDR3nt: TGCGCCAGCAGTGAACTAGCAGCAGATACGCAGTATTTT
d_gene: -; j_gene: TRBJ2-2; v_gene: TRBV10-2; abundance: -; CDR3aa: CASSEAGVPGGELFF; CDR3nt: TGCGCCAGCAGTGAGGCAGGGGTGCCAGGGGGGGAGCTGTTTTTT
d_gene: -; j_gene: TRBJ2-7; v_gene: TRBV30; abundance: -; CDR3aa: CAWSVMQGEEYF; CDR3nt: TGTGCCTGGAGTGTAATGCAGGGCGAGGAGTACTTC
d_gene: -; j_gene: TRBJ1-1; v_gene: TRBV3-1/TRBV3-2; abundance: -; CDR3aa: CASSQDRGIYTEAFF; CDR3nt: TGTGCCAGCAGCCAAGATCGGGGTATTTACACTGAAGCTTTCTTT
d_gene: -; j_gene: TRBJ2-7; v_gene: TRBV4-1; abundance: once; CDR3aa: CASSQAVGTSYEQYF; CDR3nt: TGCGCCAGCAGCCAAGCCGTCGGGACATCCTACGAGCAGTACTTC
d_gene: -; j_gene: TRBJ2-2; v_gene: TRBV11-3; abundance: -; CDR3aa: CASSPRNRNTGELFF; CDR3nt: TGTGCCAGCAGCCCCCGAAACAGGAACACCGGGGAGCTGTTTTTT
d_gene: TRBD2; j_gene: TRBJ2-7; v_gene: TRBV11-2; abundance: -; CDR3aa: CASSFGTSGTPSYEQYF; CDR3nt: TGTGCCAGCAGCTTCGGGACTAGCGGGACCCCCTCCTACGAGCAGTACTTC
d_gene: TRBD2; j_gene: TRBJ2-1; v_gene: TRBV4-1; abundance: -; CDR3aa: CASSQVPGLAGGASSYNEQFF; CDR3nt: TGCGCCAGCAGCCAAGTGCCGGGACTAGCGGGAGGCGCGAGCTCCTACAATGAGCAGTTCTTC
d_gene: -; j_gene: TRBJ1-3; v_gene: TRBV13; abundance: -; CDR3aa: CASSLDRSGNTIYF; CDR3nt: TGTGCCAGCAGCTTAGATCGCTCTGGAAACACCATATATTTT
d_gene: TRBD2; j_gene: TRBJ2-4; v_gene: TRBV6-2/TRBV6-3; abundance: -; CDR3aa: CASSYLSGTGKNIQYF; CDR3nt: TGTGCCAGCAGTTACCTTAGCGGGACGGGGAAAAACATTCAGTACTTC
d_gene: TRBD2; j_gene: TRBJ2-1; v_gene: TRBV5-1; abundance: -; CDR3aa: CASTGSLAGFYNEQFF; CDR3nt: TGCGCCAGCACTGGATCCTTAGCGGGCTTCTACAATGAGCAGTTCTTC
d_gene: TRBD1; j_gene: TRBJ1-4; v_gene: TRBV4-2; abundance: -; CDR3aa: CASSQAGTGVRGEKLFF; CDR3nt: TGTGCCAGCAGCCAAGCCGGGACAGGGGTAAGAGGTGAAAAACTGTTTTTT
d_gene: TRBD2; j_gene: TRBJ2-3; v_gene: TRBV3-1/TRBV3-2; abundance: -; CDR3aa: CASSQGASGGGDTQYF; CDR3nt: TGTGCCAGCAGCCAAGGAGCTAGCGGGGGCGGGGATACGCAGTATTTT
d_gene: -; j_gene: TRBJ2-7; v_gene: TRBV19; abundance: -; CDR3aa: CASSIVGSEQYF; CDR3nt: TGTGCCAGTAGTATCGTGGGCAGCGAGCAGTACTTC
d_gene: -; j_gene: TRBJ2-1; v_gene: TRBV10-3; abundance: -; CDR3aa: CAIRPPGNEQFF; CDR3nt: TGTGCCATCAGGCCCCCGGGGAATGAGCAGTTCTTC
d_gene: TRBD1; j_gene: TRBJ1-2; v_gene: TRBV27; abundance: -; CDR3aa: CASSLLPPYRGRHYGYTF; CDR3nt: TGTGCCAGCAGTTTACTCCCACCTTACAGGGGGAGACACTATGGCTACACCTTC
d_gene: TRBD2; j_gene: TRBJ2-7; v_gene: TRBV2; abundance: once; CDR3aa: CASTPQGGTSGLEQYF; CDR3nt: TGTGCCAGCACCCCGCAGGGGGGGACTAGCGGGCTCGAGCAGTACTTC
d_gene: -; j_gene: TRBJ2-7; v_gene: TRBV30; abundance: -; CDR3aa: CAWSHRGTYEQYF; CDR3nt: TGTGCCTGGAGTCATCGGGGGACCTACGAGCAGTACTTC
d_gene: -; j_gene: TRBJ2-5; v_gene: TRBV3-1/TRBV3-2; abundance: few; CDR3aa: CASSQVGTALQETQYF; CDR3nt: TGTGCCAGCAGCCAAGTGGGTACAGCACTCCAAGAGACCCAGTACTTC
d_gene: TRBD2; j_gene: TRBJ2-5; v_gene: TRBV5-4; abundance: -; CDR3aa: CASSRTSGRTQETQYF; CDR3nt: TGTGCCAGCAGCCGGACTAGCGGGAGGACCCAAGAGACCCAGTACTTC
d_gene: -; j_gene: TRBJ2-5; v_gene: TRBV18; abundance: -; CDR3aa: CASSRSDSQETQYF; CDR3nt: TGTGCCAGCTCAAGGTCCGACAGCCAAGAGACCCAGTACTTC
d_gene: TRBD1; j_gene: TRBJ2-2; v_gene: TRBV19; abundance: -; CDR3aa: CASRNRDRFMNTGELFF; CDR3nt: TGTGCCAGTAGGAACCGGGACAGGTTTATGAACACCGGGGAGCTGTTTTTT
d_gene: TRBD1; j_gene: TRBJ2-2; v_gene: TRBV5-5; abundance: -; CDR3aa: CASNQGQGNLAGELFF; CDR3nt: TGTGCCAGCAACCAAGGACAGGGAAATTTGGCCGGGGAGCTGTTTTTT
d_gene: TRBD1; j_gene: TRBJ1-1; v_gene: TRBV19; abundance: -; CDR3aa: CASSTRTGGVAEAFF; CDR3nt: TGTGCCAGTAGTACACGGACAGGGGGAGTGGCTGAAGCTTTCTTT
d_gene: TRBD2; j_gene: TRBJ2-5; v_gene: TRBV3-1/TRBV3-2; abundance: -; CDR3aa: CASSQDRPASGRPVPYF; CDR3nt: TGTGCCAGCAGCCAAGATAGACCGGCTAGCGGGAGGCCCGTCCCGTACTTC